This entry lists 14 T cell receptor beta chains sequenced from one sample in a study of T cell changes during pregnancy in multiple sclerosis. Repertoires were generated with immunoSEQ multiplex PCR, while TCRdb's copy carries only in-frame clones and drops some. The repertoire consists of roughly 70,000 clones, with around nine tenths occurring once and the leading ten covering 3% to 4%. Sequenced here: peripheral blood, sampled before pregnancy. The receptors were sampled from a female donor with multiple sclerosis, enrolled in a pregnancy study.

This chain links TRBV29-1 with TRBJ1-1; maybe TRBD1 (5 bases). V gave up 3 bases and J gave up 5 bases, with 13 bases separating them. Germline-derived CDR1 and CDR2 are SQVTM and ANQGSEA. The CDR3 length is 13 residues. The CDR3: CSVDRGGATEAFF. CDR3 in DNA: TGCAGCGTTGATAGAGGTGGGGCGACTGAAGCTTTCTTT. The variable domain in full, with the rest retrieved from reference TRBV29-1 and TRBJ1-1, is SAVISQKPSRDICQRGTSLTIQCQVDSQVTMMFWYRQQPGQSLTLIATANQGSEATYESGFVIDKFPISRPNLTFSTLTVSNMSPEDSSIYLCSVDRGGATEAFFGQGTRLTVV.

This clone appeared a few times. This rearrangement joins TRBV7-7 to TRBJ2-1; TRBD2 aligns across 7 bases. The CDR3 totals 16 residues. The J segment lost 9 bases and the V segment lost 0 bases, leaving 11 bases of the junction unmatched. The germline CDR1 and CDR2 sequences are SSHAT and FNYEAQ (reference sequence). The DNA of the CDR3 is TGTGCCAGCAGCTTAGCAGGGGCTCGGGGGGTGGTTGAGCAGTTCTTC. Protein: CASSLAGARGVVEQFF.

The genes are TRBV4-2 and TRBJ2-5, with D possibly being TRBD1 (6 bases). The CDR3 is 15 amino acids. V was cut by 0 bases and J by 2 bases, with 10 bases left in between. Germline CDR1 reads LGHNA; CDR2 reads YNFKEQ. This chain's CDR3 is CASSQDRGQQETQYF. The DNA of the CDR3 is TGTGCCAGCAGCCAAGATCGGGGACAACAAGAGACCCAGTACTTC.

The chain couples TRBV7-9 to TRBJ2-3; unclear D gene. Between the trimmed V and J ends, which lost 5 bases and 3 bases, there was a span of 3 bases. CDR1 SEHNR and CDR2 FQNEAQ come from the germline V gene (reference sequence). CDR3 length equals 11 residues. CDR3 DNA sequence: TGTGCCAGCAGCGTAACAGATACGCAGTATTTT. Its translation: CASSVTDTQYF.

The chain joins TRBV30 to TRBJ1-5; D unresolved. Trimming removed 2 bases from V and 0 bases from J, with 8 bases in between. Per the germline V gene, CDR1 is GTSNPN and CDR2 is SVGIG (reference sequence). The CDR3 length is 14 residues. CDR3 protein: CAWSMGYSNQPQHF. CDR3 DNA sequence: TGTGCCTGGAGTATGGGCTATAGCAATCAGCCCCAGCATTTT.

On this clone itself: The same CDR3 arises from other DNA sequences in this sample as well. The chain links TRBV30 to TRBJ1-1, with a possible D match to TRBD1 (5 bases). Trimming removed 0 bases at V and 3 bases at J, with 14 bases between. The CDR3 has 15 residues. In germline, CDR1 is GTSNPN, CDR2 SVGIG (reference sequence). The CDR3 region has the DNA TGTGCCTGGAGTGTAATAACCGGGGGTGACACTGAAGCTTTCTTT. This translates into CAWSVITGGDTEAFF.

The V call is TRBV30, the J call TRBJ2-1; D may be TRBD1 (5 bases). In germline, CDR1 is GTSNPN, CDR2 SVGIG (reference sequence). V was trimmed by 4 bases and J by 3 bases, leaving 13 bases between them. The CDR3 covers 14 residues. CDR3 coding DNA: TGTGCCTGGAACCCAGGGCCCCTCTACAATGAGCAGTTCTTC. It is translated as CAWNPGPLYNEQFF.

The chain recombines TRBV27 with TRBJ2-1; TRBD2 matches at 11 bases. The V segment lost 5 bases and the J segment 9 bases; nucleotides outside the gene matches: 9. CDR1 and CDR2 from the germline V gene are MNHEY and SMNVEV (reference sequence). This CDR3 spans 15 amino acids. The CDR3 nucleotides read TGTGCCAGCAGTCATTTAGCGGGGGGGGGTGCTGAGCAGTTCTTC. This sequence encodes CASSHLAGGGAEQFF.

This chain uses TRBV11-3 with TRBJ2-1; the D gene is possibly TRBD1 (5 bases). This CDR3 comprises 15 residues. Germline V CDR1 and CDR2: SGHNT, YENEEA. Trimming shortened V by 1 base and J by 2 bases, and 9 bases separated the two germline ends. This CDR3 is CASSLAGAAYNEQFF. CDR3 bases: TGTGCCAGCAGCTTAGCTGGGGCCGCCTACAATGAGCAGTTCTTC.

The rearrangement uses TRBV5-1 and TRBJ2-3, with 12 positions matching TRBD2. The CDR3 runs to 16 residues. The germline V gene encodes CDR1 SGHRS and CDR2 YFSETQ. The ends lost 4 bases at V and 2 bases at J; junction bases unmatched: 5. CDR3 residues: CASSTGTSGSTDTQYF. Here the CDR3 DNA reads TGCGCCAGCAGCACGGGGACTAGCGGGTCCACAGATACGCAGTATTTT.

The gene calls are TRBV5-1 and TRBJ1-4, with 8 bases that match TRBD1. The trim removed 4 bases at V and 5 bases at J, leaving 10 bases unmatched. This CDR3 region has 16 residues. The V gene's germline CDR1 is SGHRS and CDR2 YFSETQ. In DNA form, the CDR3 reads TGCGCCAGCAGCACTGGGCAGGGGGCAAGAAATGAAAAACTGTTTTTT. This sequence encodes CASSTGQGARNEKLFF.

The genes are TRBV7-9 and TRBJ1-2; the D gene is possibly TRBD1 (6 bases). Germline CDR1 reads SEHNR; CDR2 reads FQNEAQ (reference sequence). The CDR3 is made up of 16 amino acids. Trimming shortened V by 4 bases and J by 6 bases, and 21 bases separated the two germline ends. The DNA for the CDR3 is TGTGCCAGCAGCTCAGCGGTTTTGCCACAGGGACATGGCTACACCTTC. This translates into CASSSAVLPQGHGYTF.

There are a few counts of this clone. The J gene is TRBJ1-6, the V gene TRBV6-1; a weak D match, TRBD1 (5 bases). CDR3 size: 16 residues. The V end was cut by 1 base, the J end by 7 bases, with 14 bases between. CDR1 MNHNS and CDR2 SASEGT come from the germline V gene. The CDR3 DNA follows: TGTGCCAGCAGTGAAGAGGCAGGGCTTAAGAATTCACCCCTCCACTTT. Protein product: CASSEEAGLKNSPLHF.

The genes are TRBV4-2 and TRBJ1-4, with TRBD1 matching over 8 bases. CDR3 length: 15 residues. Germline V gene lookup returns CDR1 LGHNA and CDR2 YNFKEQ. V dropped 3 bases and J dropped 6; count of bases not matched to a gene: 6. The CDR3 loop is CASSHPDRGHEKLFF. In DNA form, the CDR3 reads TGTGCCAGCAGCCATCCCGACAGGGGCCATGAAAAACTGTTTTTT.